This is a list of T cell receptor beta chains from one sample in a study of T cell responses to AZD1222 COVID-19 vaccine. Using immunoSEQ multiplex PCR, the repertoire was profiled, and TCRdb retains in-frame clones only, with some absent. Of 150,000 or so clones listed, approximately 88% are singletons. Here the sequenced sample was peripheral blood, taken on day 0 of AZD1222 vaccination. The receptors stem from an adult in good health. CDR3s include the opening cysteine and the closing phenylalanine or tryptophan. The order of the fields is D gene, J gene, clone size, V gene, CDR3 protein, CDR3 DNA. The D gene is left open where the match is weak. A row's size may be missing; if present it is once, few, many or a size class.

- | TRBJ1-1 | - | TRBV28 | CAIQTRGGVGTEAFF | TGTGCCATACAAACTAGAGGGGGGGTCGGCACTGAAGCTTTCTTT
- | TRBJ2-5 | - | TRBV30 | CAWSGPGETQYF | TGTGCCTGGAGTGGGCCAGGCGAGACCCAGTACTTC
TRBD2 | TRBJ2-3 | - | TRBV18 | CASSPQISGGPTDTQYF | TGTGCCAGCTCACCACAGATTAGCGGGGGCCCCACAGATACGCAGTATTTT
- | TRBJ2-1 | - | TRBV11-1 | CASSLGLASSYNEQFF | TGTGCCAGCAGCTTAGGTCTAGCCAGCTCCTACAATGAGCAGTTCTTC
- | TRBJ2-3 | - | TRBV3-1/TRBV3-2 | CASSGVRGDTQYF | TGTGCCAGCAGCGGGGTGCGGGGAGATACGCAGTATTTT
- | TRBJ1-2 | - | TRBV6-2/TRBV6-3 | CASSRDIYGYTF | TGTGCCAGCAGTAGGGATATCTATGGCTACACCTTC
- | TRBJ1-1 | - | TRBV27 | CASSMSRVREAFF | TGTGCCAGCAGTATGTCGCGTGTCCGTGAAGCTTTCTTT
TRBD2 | TRBJ2-3 | - | TRBV4-1 | CASSSFPGGSTDTQYF | TGCGCCAGCAGCTCATTCCCGGGGGGTAGTACAGATACGCAGTATTTT
- | TRBJ1-6 | few | TRBV3-1/TRBV3-2 | CASSQDARGGYSPLHF | TGTGCCAGCAGCCAAGATGCCAGGGGAGGATACTCACCCCTCCACTTT
TRBD2 | TRBJ2-1 | - | TRBV6-2/TRBV6-3 | CASSPYLAGGTYNEQFF | TGTGCCAGCAGCCCATATTTAGCGGGGGGCACCTACAATGAGCAGTTCTTC
TRBD2 | TRBJ2-3 | - | TRBV7-2 | CASSRGGFLTDTQYF | TGTGCCAGCAGCCGGGGGGGGTTTCTCACAGATACGCAGTATTTT
- | TRBJ1-1 | once | TRBV6-5 | CASSTTVNTEAFF | TGTGCCAGCAGTACTACAGTGAACACTGAAGCTTTCTTT
- | TRBJ1-2 | - | TRBV12-3/TRBV12-4 | CASMRLNYGYTF | TGTGCCAGCATGAGACTAAACTATGGCTACACCTTC
TRBD1 | TRBJ1-5 | - | TRBV7-2 | CASSLVWTGEGQPQHF | TGTGCCAGCAGCTTAGTATGGACAGGGGAAGGCCAGCCCCAGCATTTT
- | TRBJ2-7 | - | TRBV7-7 | CASSSTWTSEQYF | TGTGCCAGCAGCTCCACTTGGACCTCCGAGCAGTACTTC
- | TRBJ1-2 | - | TRBV12-3/TRBV12-4 | CASRVGDNYGYTF | TGTGCCAGCAGGGTAGGGGATAACTATGGCTACACCTTC
- | TRBJ1-1 | once | TRBV18 | CASSVLSVMNTEAFF | TGTGCCAGCTCAGTTCTGTCCGTTATGAACACTGAAGCTTTCTTT
- | TRBJ2-7 | - | TRBV2 | CASSAQGYEQYF | TGTGCCAGCAGTGCACAGGGCTACGAGCAGTACTTC
- | TRBJ1-2 | once | TRBV7-3 | CASSLGGIDGYTF | TGTGCCAGCAGCTTAGGGGGGATTGATGGCTACACCTTC
TRBD2 | TRBJ2-3 | - | TRBV6-5 | CASRSSGGGTDTQYF | TGTGCCAGCAGGTCTAGCGGGGGGGGCACAGATACGCAGTATTTT
- | TRBJ2-3 | once | TRBV3-1/TRBV3-2 | CASSPRGGISTDTQYF | TGTGCCAGCAGCCCAAGGGGGGGGATCAGCACAGATACGCAGTATTTT
TRBD1 | TRBJ1-2 | - | TRBV5-8 | CASSPGQGAYYGYTF | TGTGCCAGCAGCCCTGGACAGGGGGCATACTATGGCTACACCTTC
TRBD1 | TRBJ1-2 | - | TRBV28 | CASTPGVDRARYTF | TGTGCCAGCACCCCGGGGGTGGACAGGGCCCGCTACACCTTC
TRBD2 | TRBJ2-4 | - | TRBV19 | CASSSVAGWAKNIQYF | TGTGCCAGTAGTTCCGTAGCGGGGTGGGCCAAAAACATTCAGTACTTC
- | TRBJ2-3 | - | TRBV4-3 | CASSQDRTRYTQYF | TGCGCCAGCAGCCAAGATAGAACTAGGTATACGCAGTATTTT
TRBD2 | TRBJ2-7 | - | TRBV7-3 | CASSSGLAGAYEQYF | TGTGCCAGCAGCTCCGGACTAGCGGGGGCTTACGAGCAGTACTTC
TRBD1 | TRBJ2-1 | - | TRBV6-6 | CASRDRDRGYNEQFF | TGTGCCAGCAGGGACCGGGACAGGGGGTACAATGAGCAGTTCTTC
TRBD2 | TRBJ2-3 | - | TRBV5-1 | CASRWRGESTDTQYF | TGCGCCAGCAGGTGGCGGGGGGAAAGCACAGATACGCAGTATTTT
- | TRBJ2-7 | - | TRBV7-2 | CASSLEPGRAYEQYF | TGTGCCAGCAGCTTAGAGCCGGGACGCGCCTACGAGCAGTACTTC
- | TRBJ2-2 | - | TRBV9 | CASSVETPISNTGELFF | TGTGCCAGCAGCGTAGAAACCCCTATTTCGAACACCGGGGAGCTGTTTTTT
- | TRBJ1-2 | - | TRBV6-5 | CASSFETRSNYGYTF | TGTGCCAGCAGTTTCGAAACCAGATCTAACTATGGCTACACCTTC
- | TRBJ1-1 | - | TRBV2 | CASRLTGIPEAFF | TGTGCCAGCAGACTCACAGGGATCCCTGAAGCTTTCTTT
- | TRBJ1-2 | - | TRBV28 | CASRGGLSNYGYTF | TGTGCCAGCAGAGGGGGACTCTCTAACTATGGCTACACCTTC
- | TRBJ1-1 | - | TRBV7-2 | CASSLAQGRAEAFF | TGTGCCAGCAGCTTAGCCCAGGGTAGGGCTGAAGCTTTCTTT
- | TRBJ2-7 | - | TRBV5-6 | CASSPPPGRIRYEQYF | TGTGCCAGCAGCCCACCCCCGGGGAGGATTCGGTACGAGCAGTACTTC
- | TRBJ2-7 | - | TRBV5-6 | CASSSLGESYEQYF | TGTGCCAGCAGCTCCCTCGGCGAATCCTACGAGCAGTACTTC
- | TRBJ1-6 | - | TRBV5-6 | CASSLKTNFSPLHF | TGTGCCAGCAGCTTGAAGACAAACTTTTCACCCCTCCACTTT
- | TRBJ1-4 | - | TRBV15 | CATSRFGAEGTNEKLFF | TGTGCCACCAGCAGATTCGGGGCTGAAGGAACTAATGAAAAACTGTTTTTT
- | TRBJ2-7 | - | TRBV19 | CASSKRAGDEQYF | TGTGCCAGTAGTAAGCGGGCCGGCGACGAGCAGTACTTC
TRBD1 | TRBJ1-5 | - | TRBV20-1 | CSASGDRDSNQPQHF | TGCAGTGCTAGTGGGGACAGGGATAGCAATCAGCCCCAGCATTTT
- | TRBJ2-2 | - | TRBV9 | CASSVEPGVTGELFF | TGTGCCAGCAGCGTAGAGCCAGGGGTCACCGGGGAGCTGTTTTTT